This T cell receptor beta chain was recovered during a study of beta chain features in type 1 diabetes. On the study more broadly: All samples combined gave 107,917,701 sorted cells for examination. Findings and caveats of the study: The naive, central memory and Treg TCRB repertoires of patients appeared to be more similar to one another than those of healthy donors. VDJ junctions in type 1 diabetes patients carried more deletions and fewer insertions.

Expressed TCRB transcripts were sequenced, since all the RNA that had been isolated was reverse transcribed. Produced via immunoSEQ multiplex PCR; TCRdb's table is partial and in-frame only. In the table there are 350,000 or so clones, 15% to 20% of which are singletons. A CD45RO/CCR7/CD25/CD127/CD95/CD27 panel sorted naive, central memory, regulatory and stem cell-like memory CD4+ cells. In its sample, this clone was seen a few times. Its antigen is unidentified. In the same sample, other DNA sequences code for this CDR3. The sample was naive CD4+ T cells from blood. The clonotype originates from a young woman in good health.

CDR3 coding DNA: TGTGCCAGCAGCTTGGCCGGGACAGAAGAGACCCAGTACTTC. Translation gives CASSLAGTEETQYF. The chain couples TRBV5-4 to TRBJ2-5; TRBD1 agrees at 7 bases. The trim removed 0 bases at V and 3 bases at J, leaving 2 bases unmatched. The CDR3 is 14 residues long. Per germline, CDR1 SGHNT and CDR2 YYREEE (reference sequence).